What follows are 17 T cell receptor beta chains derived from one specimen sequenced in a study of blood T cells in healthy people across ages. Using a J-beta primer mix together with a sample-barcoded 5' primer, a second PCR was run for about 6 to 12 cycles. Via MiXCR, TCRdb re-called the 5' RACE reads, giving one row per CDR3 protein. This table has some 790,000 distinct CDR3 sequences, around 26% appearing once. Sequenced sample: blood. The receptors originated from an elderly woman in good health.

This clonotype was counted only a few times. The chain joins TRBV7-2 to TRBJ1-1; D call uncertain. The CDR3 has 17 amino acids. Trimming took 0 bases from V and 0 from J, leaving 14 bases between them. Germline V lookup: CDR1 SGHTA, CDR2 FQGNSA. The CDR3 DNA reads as TGTGCCAGCAGCTTAGCCGCAGCTCGAACAATGAACACTGAAGCTTTCTTT. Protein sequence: CASSLAAARTMNTEAFF. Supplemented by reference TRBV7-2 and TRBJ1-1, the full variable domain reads GAGVSQSPSNKVTEKGKDVELRCDPISGHTALYWYRQSLGQGLEFLIYFQGNSAPDKSGLPSDRFSAERTGGSVSTLTIQRTQQEDSAVYLCASSLAAARTMNTEAFFGQGTRLTVV.

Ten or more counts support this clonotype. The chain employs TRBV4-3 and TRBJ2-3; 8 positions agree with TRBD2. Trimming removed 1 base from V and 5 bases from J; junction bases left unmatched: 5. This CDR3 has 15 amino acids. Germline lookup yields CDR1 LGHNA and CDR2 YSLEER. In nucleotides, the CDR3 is TGCGCCAGCAGCCAAGGGCGGGGGGCCGAAGATACGCAGTATTTT. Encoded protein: CASSQGRGAEDTQYF.

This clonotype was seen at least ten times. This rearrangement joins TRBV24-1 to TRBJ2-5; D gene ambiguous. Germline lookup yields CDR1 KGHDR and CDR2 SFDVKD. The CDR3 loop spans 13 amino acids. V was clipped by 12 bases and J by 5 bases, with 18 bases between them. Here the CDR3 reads CASPDTLGETQYF. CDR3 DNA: TGTGCCTCCCCTGACACTCTAGGGGAGACCCAGTACTTC.

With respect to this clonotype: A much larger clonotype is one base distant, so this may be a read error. As DNA, the CDR3 is TGTGCCAGCAGCCATCTTACCCAGGGGACCTACGGGCAGTACTTC. Translated: CASSHLTQGTYGQYF. The chain uses TRBV7-9 and TRBJ2-4; D is perhaps TRBD1 (6 bases). The V and J ends lost 5 bases and 13 bases respectively, with 24 bases between them. Looked up from germline, CDR1 is SEHNR and CDR2 is FQNEAQ (reference sequence). The CDR3 consists of 15 residues.

CDR3 sequence: CASSLQGGMAAEAFF. CDR3 nucleotides: TGTGCCAGCAGTTTACAGGGGGGAATGGCCGCTGAAGCTTTCTTT. This chain links TRBV7-2 with TRBJ1-1; 8 bases fit TRBD1. The length of the CDR3 is 15 residues. Germline CDR1 and CDR2: SGHTA and FQGNSA. V shed 6 bases, J shed 6 bases, and the junction held 12 bases outside the gene matches.

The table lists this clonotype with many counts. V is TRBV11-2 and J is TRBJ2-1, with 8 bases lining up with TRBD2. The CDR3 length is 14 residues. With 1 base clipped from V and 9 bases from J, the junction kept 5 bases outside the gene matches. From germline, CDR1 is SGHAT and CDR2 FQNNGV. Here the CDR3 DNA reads TGTGCCAGCAGCTTAGGCGGGGGGCCGACTGAGCAGTTCTTC. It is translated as CASSLGGGPTEQFF. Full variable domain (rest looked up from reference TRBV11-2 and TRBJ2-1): EAGVAQSPRYKIIEKRQSVAFWCNPISGHATLYWYQQILGQGPKLLIQFQNNGVVDDSQLPKDRFSAERLKGVDSTLKIQPAKLEDSAVYLCASSLGGGPTEQFFGPGTRLTVL.

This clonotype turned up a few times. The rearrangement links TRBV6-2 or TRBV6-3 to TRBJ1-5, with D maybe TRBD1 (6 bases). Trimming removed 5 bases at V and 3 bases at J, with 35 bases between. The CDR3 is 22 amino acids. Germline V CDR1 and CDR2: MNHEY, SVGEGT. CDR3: CASSLPGVWKGTPSRVNQPQHF. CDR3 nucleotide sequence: TGTGCCAGCAGTCTCCCCGGGGTCTGGAAGGGGACACCGAGTCGGGTCAATCAGCCCCAGCATTTT.

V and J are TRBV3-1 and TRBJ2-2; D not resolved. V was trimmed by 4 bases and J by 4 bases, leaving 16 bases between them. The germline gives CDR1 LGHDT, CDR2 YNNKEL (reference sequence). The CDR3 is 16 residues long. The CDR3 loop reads CASSLRQGLVTGELFF. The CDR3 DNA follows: TGTGCCAGCAGCCTACGCCAAGGATTGGTCACCGGGGAGCTGTTTTTT. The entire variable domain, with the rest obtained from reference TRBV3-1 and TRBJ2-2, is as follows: DTAVSQTPKYLVTQMGNDKSIKCEQNLGHDTMYWYKQDSKKFLKIMFSYNNKELIINETVPNRFSPKSPDKAHLNLHINSLELGDSAVYFCASSLRQGLVTGELFFGEGSRLTVL.

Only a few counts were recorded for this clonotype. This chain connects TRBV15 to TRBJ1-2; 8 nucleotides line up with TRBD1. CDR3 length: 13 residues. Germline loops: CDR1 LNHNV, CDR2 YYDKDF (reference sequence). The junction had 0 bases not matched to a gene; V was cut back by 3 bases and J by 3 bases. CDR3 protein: CATSRDRDYGYTF. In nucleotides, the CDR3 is TGTGCCACCAGCAGGGACAGGGACTATGGCTACACCTTC.

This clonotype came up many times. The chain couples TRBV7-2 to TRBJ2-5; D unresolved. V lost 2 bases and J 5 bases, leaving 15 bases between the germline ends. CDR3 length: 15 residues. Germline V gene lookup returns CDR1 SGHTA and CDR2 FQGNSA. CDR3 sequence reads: CASSLTDLKLETQYF. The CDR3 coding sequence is TGTGCCAGCAGCTTAACGGACCTTAAGTTGGAGACCCAGTACTTC. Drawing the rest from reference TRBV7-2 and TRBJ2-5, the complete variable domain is GAGVSQSPSNKVTEKGKDVELRCDPISGHTALYWYRQSLGQGLEFLIYFQGNSAPDKSGLPSDRFSAERTGGSVSTLTIQRTQQEDSAVYLCASSLTDLKLETQYFGPGTRLLVL.

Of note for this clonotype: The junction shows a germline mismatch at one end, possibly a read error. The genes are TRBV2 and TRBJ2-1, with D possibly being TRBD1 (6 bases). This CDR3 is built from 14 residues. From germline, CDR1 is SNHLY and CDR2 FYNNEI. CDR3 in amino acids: CASTGASSYNERFF. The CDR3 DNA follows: TGTGCCAGCACAGGGGCGAGCTCCTACAATGAGCGGTTCTTC.

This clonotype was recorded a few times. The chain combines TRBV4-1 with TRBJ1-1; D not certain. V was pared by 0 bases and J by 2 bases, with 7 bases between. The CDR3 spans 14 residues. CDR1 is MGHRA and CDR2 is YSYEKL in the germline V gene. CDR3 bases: TGCGCCAGCAGCCAAGATCCCAGTAACACTGAAGCTTTCTTT. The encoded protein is CASSQDPSNTEAFF.

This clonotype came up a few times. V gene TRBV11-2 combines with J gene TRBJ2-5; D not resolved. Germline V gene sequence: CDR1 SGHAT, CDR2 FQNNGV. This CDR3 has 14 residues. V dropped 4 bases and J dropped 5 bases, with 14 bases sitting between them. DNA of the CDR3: TGTGCCAGCAGCTCGACTCGGGTGGGGGAGACCCAGTACTTC. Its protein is CASSSTRVGETQYF. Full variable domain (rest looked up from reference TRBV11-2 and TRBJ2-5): EAGVAQSPRYKIIEKRQSVAFWCNPISGHATLYWYQQILGQGPKLLIQFQNNGVVDDSQLPKDRFSAERLKGVDSTLKIQPAKLEDSAVYLCASSSTRVGETQYFGPGTRLLVL.

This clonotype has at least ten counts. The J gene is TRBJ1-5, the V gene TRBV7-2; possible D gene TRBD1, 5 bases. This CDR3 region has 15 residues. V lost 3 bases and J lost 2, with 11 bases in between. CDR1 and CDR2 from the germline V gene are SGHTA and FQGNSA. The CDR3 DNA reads TGTGCCAGCAGCTTTGGGGGTTATCGCAATCAGCCCCAGCATTTT. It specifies CASSFGGYRNQPQHF.

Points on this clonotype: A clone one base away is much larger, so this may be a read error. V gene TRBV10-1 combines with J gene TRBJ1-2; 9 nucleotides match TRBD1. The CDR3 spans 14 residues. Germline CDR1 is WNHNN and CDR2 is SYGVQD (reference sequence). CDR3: CAGSSSGTGNGYTF. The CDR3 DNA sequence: TGCGCCGGCAGTTCCTCCGGGACAGGGAATGGCTACACCTTC.

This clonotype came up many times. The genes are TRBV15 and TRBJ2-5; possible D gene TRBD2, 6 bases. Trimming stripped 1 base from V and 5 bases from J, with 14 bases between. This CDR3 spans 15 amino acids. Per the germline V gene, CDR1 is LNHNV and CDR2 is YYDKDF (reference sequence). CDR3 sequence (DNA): TGTGCCACCAGCAGAGGTCCAACGGGGAGGGAGACCCAGTACTTC. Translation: CATSRGPTGRETQYF. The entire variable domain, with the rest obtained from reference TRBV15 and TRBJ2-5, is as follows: DAMVIQNPRYQVTQFGKPVTLSCSQTLNHNVMYWYQQKSSQAPKLLFHYYDKDFNNEADTPDNFQSRRPNTSFCFLDIRSPGLGDTAMYLCATSRGPTGRETQYFGPGTRLLVL.

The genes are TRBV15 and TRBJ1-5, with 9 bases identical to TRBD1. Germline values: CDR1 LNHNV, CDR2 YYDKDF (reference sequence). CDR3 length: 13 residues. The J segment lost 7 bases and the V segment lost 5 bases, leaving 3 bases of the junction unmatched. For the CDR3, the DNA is TGTGCCACCAGCTGGGACAGGGAGCAGCCCCAGCATTTT. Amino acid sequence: CATSWDREQPQHF.